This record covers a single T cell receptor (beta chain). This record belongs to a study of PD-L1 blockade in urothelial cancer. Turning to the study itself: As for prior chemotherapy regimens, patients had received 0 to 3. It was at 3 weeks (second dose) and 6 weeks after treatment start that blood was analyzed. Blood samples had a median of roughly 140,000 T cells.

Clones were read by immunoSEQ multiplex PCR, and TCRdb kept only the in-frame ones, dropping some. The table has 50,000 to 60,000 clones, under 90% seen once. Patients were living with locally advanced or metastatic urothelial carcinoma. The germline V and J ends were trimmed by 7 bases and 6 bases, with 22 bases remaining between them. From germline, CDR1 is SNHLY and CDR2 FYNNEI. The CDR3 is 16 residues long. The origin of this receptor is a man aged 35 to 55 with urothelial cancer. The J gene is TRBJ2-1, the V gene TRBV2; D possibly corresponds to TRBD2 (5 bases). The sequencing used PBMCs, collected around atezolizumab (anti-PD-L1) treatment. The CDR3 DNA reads TGTGCCAGCAAGAGGGTAGGAATTGACGGTGCCAATGAGCAGTTCTTC. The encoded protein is CASKRVGIDGANEQFF.